This T cell receptor (beta chain) was found in a study of CD8 T cells in ankylosing spondylitis. Study results and caveats: Matched synovial fluid from ankylosing spondylitis patients was reported to be enriched for disease-linked clones.

Only a few counts were recorded for this clonotype. Its antigen remains unidentified. Trimming took 10 bases from V and 6 from J, leaving 13 bases between them. The CDR3 totals 12 residues. The germline gives CDR1 MNHEY, CDR2 SVGEGT. TCRdb reanalysed the 5' RACE reads using MiXCR and keeps one entry per CDR3 protein. The sample has some 220,000 distinct CDR3 sequences; over 9.5% are singletons. This TCR derives from a male donor with ankylosing spondylitis or in good health (not recorded which). This sequence joins TRBV6-2 or TRBV6-3 and TRBJ1-5, with TRBD1 as a possible D gene (6 bases). What was sequenced was blood, either unsorted or a sorted T cell fraction (not recorded which). The CDR3 sequence is CATRIQGQPQHF. DNA for the CDR3: TGTGCCACCCGTATACAGGGTCAGCCCCAGCATTTT.